The present T cell receptor (beta chain) was sequenced within a study of blood T cell repertoires in COVID-19 (dated by TCRdb to 2018 to 2021). About the study as a whole: Samples from collaborators originated in the United States, Italy and Spain and spanned both the acute and convalescent phases of COVID-19. The repertoires were released in a freely available public database meant as a resource for research on the immune response to SARS-CoV-2. The dataset comprised deeply sampled blood TCRbeta repertoires from subjects exposed to, actively infected with, or recovered from COVID-19. HLA class I and class II types, where available, came from metadata supplied by the sample provider rather than from assay-based typing. Samples came from the ongoing ImmuneRACE study (first 160 participants) plus 1,254 subjects from 6 global collaborators. Nearly every sample came with metadata listing a de-identified subject ID, COVID-19 status, age in years and sex. The material from the prospective study consisted of cDNA or gDNA derived from T cells, B-cell-depleted T cells, or PBMCs. Beyond this particular receptor, the publication reports: The amount of clinical and demographic metadata varied by source and participant and was provided uncurated.

Concerning this clone: Which antigen it targets is not known. The input lacks base qualities; no much larger clone sits a single base away.

TCRbeta CDR3 regions were amplified from genomic DNA using the immunoSEQ Assay, a bias-controlled multiplex PCR. As for how the authors treated the data: The number of nucleated cells in each sample was estimated by amplification of reference gene primers within the assay. Sequence reads were collapsed and filtered to measure the absolute abundance of every unique TCRbeta CDR3 rearrangement. For each sample, productive Simpson clonality was calculated as the square root of Simpson's diversity index over productive rearrangements. TCRdb took over this immuneACCESS table, retaining in-frame rearrangements with V and J assigned. Such tables are incomplete; in checked studies, under half of the missing clones stem from an unresolved V gene, and the remainder is unexplained. The V and J calls and clone size are taken from that table; D and trimming were inferred from the DNA. This sample is represented by about 250,000 clones; around nine tenths of them were singletons. 3% of the sample lies in the top ten.

Each collaborating institution followed its own protocols to collect whole blood in K2EDTA tubes. For TCRbeta analysis, collaborators shipped samples as frozen whole blood, isolated PBMCs, or DNA extracted from either of those sample types. CDR1 and CDR2, looked up from the germline V gene, are MRHNA and SNTAGT. The CDR3 covers 19 residues, taking in both the cysteine and the phenylalanine. The kept DNA is CDR3 alone, 57 bases in frame from the first base. V gives up 8 bases and J gives up 4 bases, and the segment between their germline ends measures 30 bases. The sequence links TRBV6-4 to TRBJ1-5; the D region possibly corresponds to TRBD1 (6 bases align). The specimen was peripheral blood. The sequence was collected from a young man with active or convalescent COVID-19. The CDR3 protein is CASRLFRTAFPPFNQPQHF. In nucleotide form, the sequence is TGTGCCAGCCGGCTCTTTAGGACAGCCTTTCCACCTTTTAATCAGCCCCAGCATTTT.